This T cell receptor (beta chain) was sequenced in a study of beta chain features in type 1 diabetes (dated by TCRdb to between 2018 and 2020). Context from the whole study: No differences in mean age, gender distribution, total cell number or subset yield were found between patients and healthy donors. A total of some 100,000,000 sorted cells were examined across all samples, and the number of cells per subset was strongly correlated with RNA yield. In the study, TCRB repertoires of sorted circulating CD4+ T cell subsets from recently diagnosed type 1 diabetes patients were compared with those of matched healthy donors. Naive and central memory subsets were obtained from all 30 or so donors, but regulatory and stem cell-like memory subsets were isolated from only 8 patients and roughly 8 healthy donors.

Details on this clone: Its target antigen remains unknown. Nothing much larger sits one base from this clone, and base qualities are not available.

All of the isolated RNA was reverse transcribed with the High Capacity cDNA Reverse Transcription Kit, so expressed TCRB transcripts were sequenced. Deep immunoSEQ sequencing was performed on naive, central memory and regulatory T cell samples, with an average of roughly 3.3 million total reads per sample. Sorted cells were lysed in RLT buffer, and RNA was extracted using DNase-treated RNeasy Micro or Mini kits according to cell number. Each cell subset was processed separately to prevent cross-contamination, with patient and healthy donor samples processed together. TCRB sequences were amplified from cDNA with the immunoSEQ multiplex PCR, producing 87-bp fragments spanning the CDR3 region. Sequencing of the amplicons was done on the Illumina HiSeq platform. In the authors' own workflow: PCR bias was computationally corrected using synthetic template baselines, reads within Hamming distance 2 were collapsed, and singletons that could not be merged were discarded. Reads were aligned against IMGT so that V, D and J genes, CDR3 length and insertions or deletions at six rearrangement sites could be assigned. Within each subset, clonotype counts were normalized to sorted cell number, and only after that were true diversity and Gini coefficients computed with the tcR R package. The overlap coefficient, calculated on TCRB nucleotide sequences, was used to quantify repertoire sharing. Out-of-frame TCRB sequences from naive cells were analyzed as a proxy for the pre-selection repertoire. TCRdb mirrors the immuneACCESS table, restricted to in-frame sequences. Some clones are absent from its copies; in checked studies, under half trace to an unresolved V gene, and the reason for the others is unknown. V, J and clone size reflect that table, while D and trimming were determined from the DNA. Here the sample has about 660,000 clones; 11% to 15% occur a single time. The ten largest clones add up to nearly 0.04% of the sample.

V has 6 bases trimmed and J has 2 bases trimmed; junction bases matching no gene number 7. From the germline V gene, CDR1 is SQVTM and CDR2 is ANQGSEA. Its CDR3 holds 15 amino acids, cysteine through phenylalanine. CDR3 DNA is the only sequence kept; it has 45 bases, read in frame from the first base. Paper-wide results and their limitations: Naive, central memory and regulatory TCRB repertoires appeared to be more alike among patients than among healthy donors. PCR may preferentially amplify shorter templates, but because patient and control samples were amplified and corrected together, any resulting skew would affect both groups equally. Only small numbers of individuals were included in the HLA sub-analyses, which left unresolved whether HLA type had any influence on TCRB rearrangement. Fewer insertions and more nucleotide deletions at VDJ recombination sites were observed in patients with type 1 diabetes, implying thymic rearrangement abnormalities. Because cDNA was sequenced instead of genomic DNA, activated cells with high expression could be over-represented, although the groups did not differ in activation or CD3 levels. Type 1 diabetes patients showed a moderate but significant shortening of TCRB CDR3 length in all four CD4+ subsets.

Each donor gave one peripheral blood draw, roughly 110 mL on average, collected into heparinised tubes. Naive, central memory, regulatory and stem cell-like memory CD4+ T cells were sorted on a BD FACSAria II using a panel including CD45RO, CCR7, CD25, CD127, CD95 and CD27. A purity above 95% was achieved for all sorted populations. PBMCs were isolated right away by Lymphoprep density gradient centrifugation and were stained directly, without culture. So that batch effects would be minimized, each experiment stained and sorted samples in pairs, pairing one healthy donor with one patient. The chain joins TRBV29-1 to TRBJ2-7; 13 central bases correspond to TRBD2. The specimen sequenced was naive CD4+ T cells from blood. Explained via the paper, the cell subset or site label denotes: true naive CD4+ T cells. This receptor was obtained from a young man with type 1 diabetes. CDR3 loop: CSVLRLAGGAYEQYF. The DNA is TGCAGCGTCTTACGACTAGCGGGAGGCGCCTACGAGCAGTACTTC.